Listed below are T cell receptor beta chains from one sample, sequenced in a study of T cell repertoires in cytomegalovirus infection. These receptors lack a known antigen. TCRdb independently ran MiXCR on the reads; one entry per CDR3 protein. Counted here are about 830,000 distinct CDR3 sequences, 30% to 35% occurring once; the ten biggest clones make up roughly 12%. The sample was cultured CD8+ T cells from PBMCs, taken from culture after CMV antigen stimulation. Receptors were obtained from a human donor in good health (CMV status not recorded). Some clones in this sample may be carry-over from other donors' samples. Both conserved end residues are trimmed from each CDR3.

j_gene: TRBJ2-1; v_gene: TRBV10-3; CDR3aa: AISAGAKSYNEQF
j_gene: TRBJ2-3; v_gene: TRBV3-1; CDR3aa: ASSQGGRGGRRTDTQY
j_gene: TRBJ1-1; v_gene: TRBV20-1; CDR3aa: SGIGVRLNTEAF
j_gene: TRBJ1-6; v_gene: TRBV5-4; CDR3aa: ASSTTGTGLRSPLH
j_gene: TRBJ2-3; v_gene: TRBV27; CDR3aa: ASTERAELTDTLY
j_gene: TRBJ1-2; v_gene: TRBV6-5; CDR3aa: ASSYSMVRKKANYGYT
j_gene: TRBJ1-5; v_gene: TRBV7-9; CDR3aa: ASQPDSFNQPQH
j_gene: TRBJ2-7; v_gene: TRBV3-1; CDR3aa: ASSQVWGPDYEQY
j_gene: TRBJ1-1; v_gene: TRBV7-8; CDR3aa: ASTHRRPGTGRQAEAF
j_gene: TRBJ2-1; v_gene: TRBV7-9; CDR3aa: ASSLDPYPEQF
j_gene: TRBJ2-2; v_gene: TRBV27; CDR3aa: ASTPLWEGGLTNPFTGELF
j_gene: TRBJ2-2; v_gene: TRBV6-6; CDR3aa: ASSYTRGGTGELF
j_gene: TRBJ1-6; v_gene: TRBV27; CDR3aa: ASSLTGSPWDSPLH
j_gene: TRBJ1-2; v_gene: TRBV9; CDR3aa: ASSVGRSTYGYT
j_gene: TRBJ2-5; v_gene: TRBV10-3; CDR3aa: AIRVGTSSQETQY
j_gene: TRBJ1-2; v_gene: TRBV6-5; CDR3aa: ASSYDTGYGYT
j_gene: TRBJ2-5; v_gene: TRBV4-1; CDR3aa: ASSQDRGSVQETQY
j_gene: TRBJ2-2; v_gene: TRBV9; CDR3aa: ASSAPYRTGELF
j_gene: TRBJ2-3; v_gene: TRBV6-5; CDR3aa: ASSYSLAGVTDTQY
j_gene: TRBJ1-5; v_gene: TRBV27; CDR3aa: ASSNRDGNQPQH
j_gene: TRBJ1-5; v_gene: TRBV6-2/TRBV6-3; CDR3aa: ASSYSRGEDQPQH
j_gene: TRBJ2-1; v_gene: TRBV19; CDR3aa: ASSPRAGNEQF
j_gene: TRBJ1-1; v_gene: TRBV7-6; CDR3aa: ASSPQVAGREAF
j_gene: TRBJ1-6; v_gene: TRBV7-6; CDR3aa: ASSLRLGAGSPLH
j_gene: TRBJ2-1; v_gene: TRBV15; CDR3aa: ATSRQLGGGWNNEQF
j_gene: TRBJ1-4; v_gene: TRBV7-4; CDR3aa: ASSFSDRANEKLF
j_gene: TRBJ2-7; v_gene: TRBV7-9; CDR3aa: ASSWGQDPYEQY
j_gene: TRBJ2-7; v_gene: TRBV27; CDR3aa: ASSFSGGAFLSYEQY
j_gene: TRBJ1-5; v_gene: TRBV19; CDR3aa: ASSAGRNNQPQH
j_gene: TRBJ2-5; v_gene: TRBV5-1; CDR3aa: ASSLVTVQETQY
j_gene: TRBJ1-2; v_gene: TRBV27; CDR3aa: ASSLFRTSPYGYT
j_gene: TRBJ2-1; v_gene: TRBV20-1; CDR3aa: SARDQGLADNEQF
j_gene: TRBJ2-1; v_gene: TRBV9; CDR3aa: ASSVPKPLDNEQF
j_gene: TRBJ1-2; v_gene: TRBV7-9; CDR3aa: ASSLARGGNGYT
j_gene: TRBJ2-1; v_gene: TRBV7-6; CDR3aa: ASSPRFSYNEQF
j_gene: TRBJ2-1; v_gene: TRBV9; CDR3aa: SSRPSYRDSWRFLF
j_gene: TRBJ2-2; v_gene: TRBV27; CDR3aa: ASTTLGAPGELF
j_gene: TRBJ2-2; v_gene: TRBV12-3/TRBV12-4; CDR3aa: ASQASNTGELF
j_gene: TRBJ2-2; v_gene: TRBV19; CDR3aa: ASSITSLAGRAGELF
j_gene: TRBJ1-3; v_gene: TRBV20-1; CDR3aa: SAPYWLSGNTIY
j_gene: TRBJ1-5; v_gene: TRBV7-2; CDR3aa: ASNRDSGGQPQH
j_gene: TRBJ2-7; v_gene: TRBV7-6; CDR3aa: ASSSRTGPSEQY
j_gene: TRBJ1-1; v_gene: TRBV7-6; CDR3aa: ASRPDRSNTEAF
j_gene: TRBJ1-1; v_gene: TRBV6-2/TRBV6-3; CDR3aa: ASSVRREVSEAF
j_gene: TRBJ1-2; v_gene: TRBV15; CDR3aa: ATSSPRDRLSRGYT
j_gene: TRBJ1-5; v_gene: TRBV5-6; CDR3aa: ASTQGSSNQPQH
j_gene: TRBJ1-2; v_gene: TRBV10-3; CDR3aa: AISLLGQGDSYGYT
j_gene: TRBJ1-5; v_gene: TRBV5-5; CDR3aa: ASSRPLPNRGAPPNYSNQPQH
j_gene: TRBJ1-2; v_gene: TRBV7-9; CDR3aa: ASSHREANYGYT
j_gene: TRBJ2-5; v_gene: TRBV7-8; CDR3aa: ASKGLAGGQETQY